This TCR beta chain was profiled in a study of T cells in Graves' hyperthyroidism and ophthalmopathy. Study details: Pretreatment peripheral blood was obtained at initial diagnosis.

Not enrolled were patients with uncontrolled infection, other autoimmune disease, pregnancy or lactation. Using RNA transcripts as the source, TCR beta CDR3 regions were amplified. HTBI primers were used for first-round RT-PCR of the TCR CDR3. TCRdb passed the multiplex PCR reads through MiXCR, listing each CDR3 protein once. This sample carries a few hundred thousand distinct CDR3 sequences, 15% to 17% of them seen once, and the ten largest clones take around 7%. This clonotype showed up many times. Its antigen is not known. Overall study results and limits: With a median lead of around 6.7 months before onset, the model predicted ophthalmopathy. Also found in blood were most expanded thyroid clonotypes above 0.001.

Trimming removed 6 bases from V and 0 bases from J, with 15 bases in between. The CDR3 length is 15 residues. Germline V gene sequence: CDR1 DFQATT, CDR2 SNEGSKA (reference sequence). V is TRBV20-1 and J is TRBJ2-1; tentative D call: TRBD1 (5 bases). This TCR was recovered from a woman under 30 with Graves' hyperthyroidism. The sequencing input was blood. The CDR3 protein is CSAASGASSYNEQFF. The CDR3 nucleotides read TGCAGTGCCGCCTCTGGGGCGAGCTCCTACAATGAGCAGTTCTTC.